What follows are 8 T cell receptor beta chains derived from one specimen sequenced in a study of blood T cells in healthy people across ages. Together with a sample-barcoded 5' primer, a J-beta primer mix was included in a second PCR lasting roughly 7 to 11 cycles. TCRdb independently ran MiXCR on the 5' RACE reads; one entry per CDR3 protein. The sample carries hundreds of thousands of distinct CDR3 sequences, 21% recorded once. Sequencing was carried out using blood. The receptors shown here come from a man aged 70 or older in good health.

The CDR3 bases are TGTGCCAGCAGCCAAGAACTAGCAACCGCCTACAATGAGCAGTTCTTC. Translation gives CASSQELATAYNEQFF. V and J are TRBV4-2 and TRBJ2-1; tentative D call: TRBD2 (6 bases). This CDR3 contains 16 residues. V was cut by 0 bases and J by 2 bases, with 11 bases left in between. Germline V gene data show CDR1 as LGHNA and CDR2 as YNFKEQ.

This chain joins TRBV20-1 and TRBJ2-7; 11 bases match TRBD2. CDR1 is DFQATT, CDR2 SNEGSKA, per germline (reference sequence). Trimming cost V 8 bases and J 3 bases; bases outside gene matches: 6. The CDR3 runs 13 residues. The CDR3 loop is CSNLAGGGYEQYF. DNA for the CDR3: TGCAGTAATCTAGCGGGAGGTGGCTACGAGCAGTACTTC.

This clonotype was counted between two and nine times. This CDR3 is CASSISPAGLYEQYF. The CDR3 DNA is TGTGCCAGCAGCATCTCCCCAGCGGGACTTTACGAGCAGTACTTC. The chain couples TRBV7-2 to TRBJ2-7; the match to TRBD2 covers 7 bases. V was pared by 5 bases and J by 4 bases, with 11 bases of the junction left unmatched. Germline V gene sequence: CDR1 SGHTA, CDR2 FQGNSA. The CDR3 is made up of 15 amino acids.

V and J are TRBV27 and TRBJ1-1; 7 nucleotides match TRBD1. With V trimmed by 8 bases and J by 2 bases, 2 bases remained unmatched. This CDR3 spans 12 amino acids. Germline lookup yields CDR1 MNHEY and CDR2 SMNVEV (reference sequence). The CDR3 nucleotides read TGTGCCAGCCGGGACAGTAACACTGAAGCTTTCTTT. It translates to CASRDSNTEAFF.

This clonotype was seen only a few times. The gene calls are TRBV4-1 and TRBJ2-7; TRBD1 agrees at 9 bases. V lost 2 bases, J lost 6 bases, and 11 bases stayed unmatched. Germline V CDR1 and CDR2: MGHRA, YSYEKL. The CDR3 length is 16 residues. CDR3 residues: CASSQYQDRGGREQYF. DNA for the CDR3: TGCGCCAGCAGCCAATACCAGGACAGGGGAGGTCGCGAGCAGTACTTC.

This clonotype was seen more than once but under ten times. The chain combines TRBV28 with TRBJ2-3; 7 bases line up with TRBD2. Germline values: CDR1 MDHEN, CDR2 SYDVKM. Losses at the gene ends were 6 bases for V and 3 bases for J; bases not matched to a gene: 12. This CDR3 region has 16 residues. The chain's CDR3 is CASSSAPGGLTDTQYF. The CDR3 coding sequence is TGTGCCAGCAGCTCCGCCCCGGGGGGTTTGACAGATACGCAGTATTTT. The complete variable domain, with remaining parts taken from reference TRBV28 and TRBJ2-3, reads DVKVTQSSRYLVKRTGEKVFLECVQDMDHENMFWYRQDPGLGLRLIYFSYDVKMKEKGDIPEGYSVSREKKERFSLILESASTNQTSMYLCASSSAPGGLTDTQYFGPGTRLTVL.

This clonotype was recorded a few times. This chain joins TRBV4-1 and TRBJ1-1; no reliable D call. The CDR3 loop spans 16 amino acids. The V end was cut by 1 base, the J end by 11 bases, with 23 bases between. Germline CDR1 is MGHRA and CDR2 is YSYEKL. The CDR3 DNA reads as TGCGCCAGCAGCCAAGCCATCCATGACCGATCCATCGCTGCTTTCTTT. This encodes CASSQAIHDRSIAAFF.

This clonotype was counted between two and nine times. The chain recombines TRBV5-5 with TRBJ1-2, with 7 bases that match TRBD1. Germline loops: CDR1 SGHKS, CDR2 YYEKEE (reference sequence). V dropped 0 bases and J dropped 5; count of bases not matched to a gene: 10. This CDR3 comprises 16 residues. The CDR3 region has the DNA TGTGCCAGCAGCTTGGGATCCTCCGGGACAGCGTATGGCTACACCTTC. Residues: CASSLGSSGTAYGYTF. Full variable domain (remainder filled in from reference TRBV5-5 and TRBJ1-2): DAGVTQSPTHLIKTRGQQVTLRCSPISGHKSVSWYQQVLGQGPQFIFQYYEKEERGRGNFPDRFSARQFPNYSSELNVNALLLGDSALYLCASSLGSSGTAYGYTFGSGTRLTVV.